A selection of T cell receptor beta chains follows, all from one sample in a study of shared clonotypes between healthy human individuals. Sequencing was performed with immunoSEQ multiplex PCR; in TCRdb, only in-frame clones are kept and a portion is missing. Of 200,000 to 250,000 clones detected, over 50% appear once; the ten largest clones hold over 8.5%. Material: memory CD4+ T cells sorted from blood. The receptors come from a man aged 25 to 40 in good health. The conserved cysteine and the conserved F or W are not part of the CDR3 here. Each record gives: V gene, J gene, D gene, CDR3 protein. A D gene is named only where the DNA matches it firmly.

>TRBV5-4|TRBJ2-1|TRBD2
ASSEGLADEQF
>TRBV2|TRBJ2-2|TRBD1
ASRVDRVYTGELF
>TRBV7-9|TRBJ2-1|TRBD2
ASSTRGLAGLNEQF
>TRBV6-1|TRBJ2-1|NA
ASEGSYNEQF
>TRBV5-5|TRBJ1-5|TRBD1
ASSLQGGGQPQH
>TRBV11-3|TRBJ2-3|TRBD1
ASSLGTGRTDTQY
>TRBV10-3|TRBJ2-3|NA
AISESMGGQSDTQY
>TRBV10-2|TRBJ2-2|TRBD1
ASRRDRANTGELF
>TRBV7-9|TRBJ1-2|NA
ASSLGGGYGYT
>TRBV5-4|TRBJ2-4|TRBD1
ASSSGRDRGRAAKNIQY
>TRBV11-2|TRBJ2-7|TRBD2
ASNSGGRELREQY
>TRBV29-1|TRBJ2-1|TRBD2
SVPRLAVSYNEQF
>TRBV7-2|TRBJ1-1|NA
ASRSGVNTEAF
>TRBV18|TRBJ2-2|NA
ASSPNTATGELF
>TRBV5-1|TRBJ1-1|NA
ASSLLGGKNTEAF
>TRBV28|TRBJ2-6|NA
ASSPGSDSGANVLT
>TRBV5-4|TRBJ1-2|NA
ASSIGQPGGGYT
>TRBV28|TRBJ2-5|TRBD2
ASSPSGIEETQY
>TRBV4-3|TRBJ2-3|NA
ASSQGFITDTQY
>TRBV30|TRBJ2-1|NA
AWRSGDYNEQF